This T cell receptor (beta chain) comes out of a study of blood T cell repertoires in COVID-19. Generated by immunoSEQ multiplex PCR, the TCRdb table keeps only in-frame clones and is missing some. The data contain roughly 230,000 clones, roughly 87% of them singletons. CDR3 length: 14 residues. Trimming took off 4 bases at V and 0 bases at J, with 5 bases between the two ends. From germline, CDR1 is KGHDR and CDR2 SFDVKD. The V gene is TRBV24-1, the J gene TRBJ2-2; no clear D gene. The TCR sequence derives from a middle-aged woman who had recovered from COVID-19. Sequenced sample: peripheral blood. In DNA, the CDR3 is TGTGCCACCAGTGAGTCAGCGAACACCGGGGAGCTGTTTTTT. Translation gives CATSESANTGELFF.